This TCR beta chain appears in the sequencing data of a study of blood T cell repertoires in COVID-19 (dated by TCRdb to between 2020 and 2021). Context from the whole study: Samples from collaborators originated in the United States, Italy and Spain and spanned both the acute and convalescent phases of COVID-19. The prospective study material was composed of cDNA or gDNA derived from T cells, B-cell-depleted T cells, or PBMCs. The dataset comprised deeply sampled blood TCRbeta repertoires from subjects exposed to, actively infected with, or recovered from COVID-19. The repertoires were released in a freely available public database meant as a resource for research on the immune response to SARS-CoV-2. Samples were obtained from the ongoing ImmuneRACE study (first 160 participants) and from some 1,300 subjects provided by 6 global collaborators. A de-identified subject ID, COVID-19 status, age in years and sex were almost always included in the sample metadata. HLA class I and class II types, where available, came from metadata supplied by the sample provider rather than from assay-based typing. Results the study describes overall, beyond this receptor: Clinical and demographic metadata were provided uncurated, with the amount varying by source and participant.

Participants in the prospective study were enrolled through a virtual design, were aged roughly 18 to 95 years, and lived in roughly 24 United States geographic areas. To assign participants to cohorts, the prospective study relied on clinical history that participants themselves reported in a screening survey and a study questionnaire. Each participant in the prospective study had whole blood, serum and a nasopharyngeal or oropharyngeal swab collected by mobile phlebotomists. Participants in the prospective study had the option to provide additional blood draws and questionnaires over an approximately 2-month period. Blood samples from the prospective study were shipped frozen or at room temperature prior to DNA extraction. TCRbeta CDR3 regions were amplified from genomic DNA using the immunoSEQ Assay, a bias-controlled multiplex PCR. For the original study's pipeline: Nucleated cell counts per sample were estimated from amplification of reference gene primers within the assay. Sequence reads were collapsed and filtered to measure the absolute abundance of every unique TCRbeta CDR3 rearrangement. For each sample, productive Simpson clonality was calculated as the square root of Simpson's diversity index across productive rearrangements. Entries here come from immuneACCESS through TCRdb and include only in-frame sequences with V and J called. Some clones fail to appear in such tables; in the studies checked, an unresolved V gene covers under half of the shortfall, and the cause of the remainder is unknown. V and J calls and clone size are as listed in that table; D and trimming were resolved from the DNA. In this sample the table shows 150,000 or so clones, over 70% of which occur a single time. The ten largest clones add up to around 6% of the sample.

The CDR3 goes from the cysteine to the phenylalanine over 16 residues. This entry keeps only the CDR3 DNA: 48 bases, framed from base 1. V is cut back by 5 bases and J by 0 bases, with 5 bases in the junction unmatched. As encoded in the germline V gene, CDR1 is SGHNT while CDR2 is YENEEA. About this clone: It has no known antigen specificity. Within one base of it there is no much larger clone, and no base qualities were kept. This same CDR3 is encoded by further DNA sequences in the sample.

Here the chain combines TRBV11-3 and TRBJ2-3; a stretch of 10 junction bases matches TRBD2. Sequencing was performed on PBMCs or T cells enriched from blood (not recorded which). This receptor was taken from a woman aged 40 to 55 with acute COVID-19. The DNA sequence reads TGTGCCAGCAGCCGAGGACTAGCGGCTAGCACAGATACGCAGTATTTT. This codes for CASSRGLAASTDTQYF. Joined to the reference TRBV11-3 and TRBJ2-3 proteins, this CDR3 gives the full variable domain: EAGVVQSPRYKIIEKKQPVAFWCNPISGHNTLYWYLQNLGQGPELLIRYENEEAVDDSQLPKDRFSAERLKGVDSTLKIQPAELGDSAVYLCASSRGLAASTDTQYFGPGTRLTVL.